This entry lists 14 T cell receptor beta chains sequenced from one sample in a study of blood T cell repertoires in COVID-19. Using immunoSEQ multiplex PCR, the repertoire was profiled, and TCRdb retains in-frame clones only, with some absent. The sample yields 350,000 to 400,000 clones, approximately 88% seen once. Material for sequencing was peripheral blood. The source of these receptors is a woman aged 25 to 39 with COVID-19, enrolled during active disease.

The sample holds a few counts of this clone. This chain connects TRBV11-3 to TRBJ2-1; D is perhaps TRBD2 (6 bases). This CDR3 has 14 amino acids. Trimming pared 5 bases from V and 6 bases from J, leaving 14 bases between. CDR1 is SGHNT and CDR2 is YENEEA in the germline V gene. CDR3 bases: TGTGCCAGCAGCCACCCGACTAGTCCCAATGAGCAGTTCTTC. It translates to CASSHPTSPNEQFF.

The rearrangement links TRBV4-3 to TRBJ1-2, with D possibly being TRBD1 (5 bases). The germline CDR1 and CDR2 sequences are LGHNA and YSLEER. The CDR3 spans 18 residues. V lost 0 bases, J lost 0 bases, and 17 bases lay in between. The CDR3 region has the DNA TGCGCCAGCAGCCAAGATATTGGGGCCCAAACTTCTAACTATGGCTACACCTTC. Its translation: CASSQDIGAQTSNYGYTF.

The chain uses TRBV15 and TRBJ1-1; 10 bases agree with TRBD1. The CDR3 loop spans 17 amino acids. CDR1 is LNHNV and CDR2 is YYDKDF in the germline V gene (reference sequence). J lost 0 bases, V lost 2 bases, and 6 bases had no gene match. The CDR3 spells CATSRPPGQGLNTEAFF. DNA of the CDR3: TGTGCCACCAGCAGACCACCGGGACAGGGGCTGAACACTGAAGCTTTCTTT.

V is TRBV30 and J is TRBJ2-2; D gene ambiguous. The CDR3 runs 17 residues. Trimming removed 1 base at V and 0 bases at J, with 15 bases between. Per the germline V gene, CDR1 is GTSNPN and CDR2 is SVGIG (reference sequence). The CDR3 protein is CAWSAIFFTTNTGELFF. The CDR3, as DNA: TGTGCCTGGAGTGCCATTTTCTTTACAACGAACACCGGGGAGCTGTTTTTT.

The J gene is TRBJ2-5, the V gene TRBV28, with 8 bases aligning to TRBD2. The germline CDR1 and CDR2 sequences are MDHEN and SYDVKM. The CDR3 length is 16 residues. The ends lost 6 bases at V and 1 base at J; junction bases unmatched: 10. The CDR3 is CASSLGGVGGQETQYF. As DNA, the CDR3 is TGTGCCAGCAGCCTCGGGGGGGTCGGGGGCCAAGAGACCCAGTACTTC.

CDR3 nucleotides: TGTGCCAGCAGTTACTTCGGGGGGGACAGATCCTACGAGCAGTACTTC. Amino acid sequence: CASSYFGGDRSYEQYF. The genes are TRBV6-6 and TRBJ2-7; a possible D gene is TRBD2 (8 bases). The germline V gene encodes CDR1 MNHNY and CDR2 SVGAGI (reference sequence). V was shortened by 1 base and J by 1 base, with 14 bases between the two germline ends. This CDR3 spans 16 amino acids.

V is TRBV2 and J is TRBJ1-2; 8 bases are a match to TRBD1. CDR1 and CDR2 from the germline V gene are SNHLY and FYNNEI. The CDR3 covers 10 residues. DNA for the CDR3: TGTGTCGACAGGGGTAGCGGCTACACCTTC. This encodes CVDRGSGYTF.

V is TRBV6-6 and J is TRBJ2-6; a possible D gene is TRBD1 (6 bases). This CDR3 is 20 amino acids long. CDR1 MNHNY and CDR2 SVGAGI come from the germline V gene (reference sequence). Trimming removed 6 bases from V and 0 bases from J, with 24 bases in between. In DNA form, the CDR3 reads TGTGCCAGCAGCCCCTCCATCTCGACAGGAAAAAGCTCTGGGGCCAACGTCCTGACTTTC. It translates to CASSPSISTGKSSGANVLTF.

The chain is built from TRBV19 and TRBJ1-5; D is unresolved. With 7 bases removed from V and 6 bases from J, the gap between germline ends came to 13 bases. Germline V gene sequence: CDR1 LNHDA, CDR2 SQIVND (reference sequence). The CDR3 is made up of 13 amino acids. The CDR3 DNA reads TGTGCCAGTAATAGAGGGCTTAGTCAGCCCCAGCATTTT. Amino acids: CASNRGLSQPQHF.

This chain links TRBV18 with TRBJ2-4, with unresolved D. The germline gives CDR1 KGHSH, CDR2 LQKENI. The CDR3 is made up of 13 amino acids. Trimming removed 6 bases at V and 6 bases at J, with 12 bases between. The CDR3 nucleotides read TGTGCCAGCTCTACAGAGCTGGGAAACATTCAGTACTTC. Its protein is CASSTELGNIQYF.

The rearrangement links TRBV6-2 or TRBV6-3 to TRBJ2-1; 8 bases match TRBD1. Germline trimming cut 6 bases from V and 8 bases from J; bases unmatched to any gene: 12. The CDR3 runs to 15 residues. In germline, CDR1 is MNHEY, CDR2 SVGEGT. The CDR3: CASSTDRELWDEQFF. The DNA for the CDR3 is TGTGCCAGCAGCACGGACAGGGAACTTTGGGATGAGCAGTTCTTC.

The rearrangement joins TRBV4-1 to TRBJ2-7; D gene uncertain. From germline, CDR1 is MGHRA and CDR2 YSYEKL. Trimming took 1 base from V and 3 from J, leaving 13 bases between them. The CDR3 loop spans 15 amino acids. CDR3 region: CASSQGPNMIYEQYF. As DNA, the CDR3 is TGCGCCAGCAGCCAAGGGCCCAATATGATCTACGAGCAGTACTTC.

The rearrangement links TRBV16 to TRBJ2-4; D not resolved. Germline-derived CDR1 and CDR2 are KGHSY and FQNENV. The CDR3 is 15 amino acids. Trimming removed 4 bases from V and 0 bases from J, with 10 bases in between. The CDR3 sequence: CASSPTELAKNIQYF. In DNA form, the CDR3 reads TGTGCCAGCAGCCCCACTGAGCTAGCCAAAAACATTCAGTACTTC.

The CDR3: CAISEVASGGTTDTQYF. The CDR3, as DNA: TGTGCCATCAGTGAGGTCGCTAGCGGGGGTACCACAGATACGCAGTATTTT. The chain recombines TRBV10-3 with TRBJ2-3, with 10 bases fitting TRBD2. The junction had 7 bases not matched to a gene; V was cut back by 2 bases and J by 2 bases. The CDR3 runs to 17 residues. CDR1 ENHRY and CDR2 SYGVKD come from the germline V gene.